This TCR beta chain stems from a study of blood T cell repertoires in COVID-19. The V gene's germline CDR1 is SQVTM and CDR2 ANQGSEA. The CDR3 runs 10 residues. V was clipped by 7 bases and J by 9 bases, with 10 bases between them. Profiling relied on immunoSEQ multiplex PCR, and the TCRdb table lists in-frame clones only, not all of them. Of several thousand clones listed, about 92% are singletons. V usage is TRBV29-1 and J usage is TRBJ2-1; D may be TRBD2 (5 bases). The sequenced sample consisted of peripheral blood. This receptor was taken from a human donor in a cohort sampled during active COVID-19. The CDR3 DNA sequence: TGCAGCGCTGGGGAGACTGAGCAGTTCTTC. Its protein product is CSAGETEQFF.